The entry below gives a single TCR beta chain sequence along with its context. As yet, its antigen is unknown. Trimming at V came to 4 bases and at J to 7 bases, leaving 8 bases not matched to a gene. Germline-derived CDR1 and CDR2 are MNHEY and SMNVEV (reference sequence). The CDR3 sequence is 14 residues long. The data are from a study of identical twins. TCRdb processed the 5' RACE reads anew with MiXCR; each CDR3 protein has one entry. This sample has a few hundred thousand distinct CDR3 sequences, with around 15% found just once. Overall study results and limits: Out-of-frame alpha sequences shared between twins exhibited an excess of low generation probability. Monozygotic twin pairs showed more out-of-frame TCR alpha sharing than models estimated.

This sample also belongs to another study, concerning yellow fever vaccine responses in identical twins.

The genes are TRBV27 and TRBJ2-3; TRBD2 matches 7 bases. The material sequenced was CD4+ T cells sorted from blood. This receptor was identified in a woman aged 18-29 years in good health. CDR3: CASSSGGSLNTQYF. Written as DNA, the CDR3 is TGTGCCAGCAGTTCCGGGGGGTCGTTGAATACGCAGTATTTT.